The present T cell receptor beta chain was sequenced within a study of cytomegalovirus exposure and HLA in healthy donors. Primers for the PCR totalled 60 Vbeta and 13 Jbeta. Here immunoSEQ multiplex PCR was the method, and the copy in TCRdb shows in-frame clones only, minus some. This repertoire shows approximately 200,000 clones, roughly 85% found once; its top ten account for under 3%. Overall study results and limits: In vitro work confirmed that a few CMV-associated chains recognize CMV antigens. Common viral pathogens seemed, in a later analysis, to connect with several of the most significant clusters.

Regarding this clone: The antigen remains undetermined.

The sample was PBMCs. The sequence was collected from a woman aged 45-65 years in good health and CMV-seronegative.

CDR3 sequence: CASSYRGQGARGYTF. CDR3 bases: TGTGCCAGCAGTTACAGGGGACAGGGGGCGCGCGGCTACACCTTC. This chain joins TRBV6-5 and TRBJ1-2; TRBD1 matches at 12 bases. V shed 2 bases and J 8 bases; nucleotides not matched to a gene: 6. This CDR3 has 15 amino acids. CDR1 and CDR2 (germline): MNHEY, SVGAGI.